The 18 T cell receptor beta chains reported below all come from one sample, sequenced in a study of radiation and T cells in renal cell carcinoma. Clones were read by immunoSEQ multiplex PCR, and TCRdb kept only the in-frame ones, dropping some. The table lists 70,000 to 100,000 clones, approximately 83% of them singletons, with 20% to 25% in the top ten. Specified time point: blood 2 weeks post-SBRT. Treatment in this sample: 15 Gy SBRT to primary tumor, nephrectomy 4 weeks later. The sequencing here drew on blood, taken from a patient whose treatment included radiotherapy and nephrectomy. These receptors were obtained from a woman between 50 and 59 years old with renal cell carcinoma.

CDR3 residues: CASSYRGTRYEQYF. The DNA for the CDR3 is TGCGCCAGCAGCTACCGAGGAACCCGTTACGAGCAGTACTTC. The genes are TRBV5-1 and TRBJ2-7; D uncertain. The germline V gene has CDR1 SGHRS and CDR2 YFSETQ. This CDR3 has 14 amino acids. V was shortened by 3 bases and J by 4 bases, with 14 bases between the two germline ends.

The V and J genes are TRBV7-9 and TRBJ2-1; D is unclear. Germline V gene lookup returns CDR1 SEHNR and CDR2 FQNEAQ (reference sequence). V gave up 1 base and J gave up 10 bases, with 8 bases separating them. This CDR3 spans 12 amino acids. CDR3 DNA: TGTGCCAGCAGCTTAGAAACCGCCGAGCAGTTCTTC. Encoded protein: CASSLETAEQFF.

The chain employs TRBV6-5 and TRBJ1-2; possible D gene TRBD1, 5 bases. Trimming took 2 bases from V and 8 from J, leaving 15 bases between them. The CDR3 extends over 14 amino acids. Germline-derived CDR1 and CDR2 are MNHEY and SVGAGI. In DNA, the CDR3 is TGTGCCAGCAGTTACGGGTTCAGGGTACAAGGCTACACCTTC. It encodes CASSYGFRVQGYTF.

This clone was found once. The chain carries TRBV5-1 and TRBJ2-7; D call uncertain. The CDR3 totals 14 residues. V lost 1 base and J 6 bases, leaving 14 bases between the germline ends. Germline assignment: CDR1 SGHRS and CDR2 YFSETQ. CDR3 coding DNA: TGCGCCAGCAGCTTGAGCTTCGGTGCTACCGAGCAGTACTTC. Its translation: CASSLSFGATEQYF.

This sequence joins TRBV7-6 and TRBJ2-1; D ambiguous. Germline CDR1 SGHVS, CDR2 FNYEAQ. The germline V and J ends were trimmed by 3 bases and 9 bases, with 6 bases remaining between them. CDR3 size: 11 residues. CDR3 sequence: CASSFSIEQFF. The CDR3 DNA reads as TGTGCCAGCAGCTTCTCAATTGAGCAGTTCTTC.

This clone was picked up a small number of times. The junction departs from germline at one end; a sequencing error may be responsible. The rearrangement joins TRBV7-9 to TRBJ1-4; no clear D. The CDR3 contains 11 residues. Germline-derived CDR1 and CDR2 are SEHNR and FQNEAQ (reference sequence). CDR3 nucleotides: TGTGCCAGCAGCTTAGGGTCTGGTCAGCTTTTT. It yields the protein CASSLGSGQLF.

The chain couples TRBV4-3 to TRBJ2-2; D is unclear. The CDR3 spans 15 residues. Trimming took off 2 bases at V and 4 bases at J, with 11 bases between the two ends. Germline-derived CDR1 and CDR2 are LGHNA and YSLEER. For the CDR3, the DNA is TGCGCCAGCAGCCAAAGGTCTATCGTCACCGGGGAGCTGTTTTTT. This sequence encodes CASSQRSIVTGELFF.

This chain uses TRBV11-2 with TRBJ2-5; 7 nucleotides line up with TRBD2. V lost 5 bases and J lost 4; bases outside the gene matches: 13. This CDR3 contains 16 residues. The germline gives CDR1 SGHAT, CDR2 FQNNGV. CDR3 region: CASSRNSGVMGETQYF. The CDR3 nucleotides read TGTGCCAGCAGCCGAAACAGCGGGGTGATGGGAGAGACCCAGTACTTC.

V gene TRBV6-5 combines with J gene TRBJ2-7, with D tentatively TRBD1 (6 bases). Germline CDR1 and CDR2: MNHEY and SVGAGI. The V and J ends lost 5 bases and 7 bases respectively, with 15 bases between them. The CDR3 totals 13 residues. The CDR3 here is CASSPRTAREQYF. The CDR3 DNA sequence: TGTGCCAGCAGTCCCCGGACAGCGCGTGAGCAGTACTTC.

This chain uses TRBV28 with TRBJ1-1; no clear D gene. The CDR3 totals 13 residues. V lost 4 bases and J 1 base, leaving 7 bases between the germline ends. The V gene's germline CDR1 is MDHEN and CDR2 SYDVKM. The CDR3 DNA sequence: TGTGCCAGCAGTTCGACCGAGAACACTGAAGCTTTCTTT. Residues: CASSSTENTEAFF.

Within the sample, this clone is medium-sized (0.01 to 0.1%). The chain carries TRBV30 and TRBJ2-4; D is possibly TRBD1 or TRBD2 (6 bases each). The CDR3 contains 17 residues. V was shortened by 1 base and J by 1 base, with 17 bases between the two germline ends. Germline loops: CDR1 GTSNPN, CDR2 SVGIG (reference sequence). CDR3 amino acids: CAWSGPWGALAKNIQYF. The DNA for the CDR3 is TGTGCCTGGAGTGGCCCTTGGGGGGCCCTTGCCAAAAACATTCAGTACTTC.

CDR3 protein: CAVHSGNTGELFF. In nucleotides, the CDR3 is TGTGCCGTCCACTCAGGGAACACCGGGGAGCTGTTTTTT. The chain combines TRBV19 with TRBJ2-2; D remains ambiguous. V was clipped by 11 bases and J by 1 base, with 11 bases between them. Germline lookup yields CDR1 LNHDA and CDR2 SQIVND (reference sequence). CDR3 length: 13 amino acids.

The chain recombines TRBV19 with TRBJ2-7; D perhaps matches TRBD2 (5 bases). Deletions cut 6 bases from V and 6 bases from J, with 15 bases between. The CDR3 runs to 13 residues. Germline V gene sequence: CDR1 LNHDA, CDR2 SQIVND (reference sequence). CDR3 bases: TGTGCCAGTAGGAAGAACCTAGGAGGCGAGCAGTACTTC. This gives the protein CASRKNLGGEQYF.

The V and J genes are TRBV6-1 and TRBJ2-3; D may match TRBD1 or TRBD2 (6 bases each). The CDR3 extends over 16 amino acids. CDR1 is MNHNS, CDR2 SASEGT, per germline. The germline V and J ends were trimmed by 0 bases and 2 bases, with 12 bases remaining between them. CDR3 sequence: CASSEAGGGFTDTQYF. CDR3 DNA sequence: TGTGCCAGCAGTGAAGCAGGAGGGGGTTTCACAGATACGCAGTATTTT.

The chain couples TRBV28 to TRBJ2-7; 8 bases fit TRBD2. In germline, CDR1 is MDHEN, CDR2 SYDVKM. V trimming: 7 bases; J trimming: 6 bases; junction bases outside the gene matches: 14. The CDR3 is 15 residues long. The CDR3 DNA sequence: TGTGCCAGCAAGGGGCACGGGGCGGGAGGCCTCGAGCAGTACTTC. Its protein product is CASKGHGAGGLEQYF.

The chain combines TRBV5-1 with TRBJ2-7; D is possibly TRBD1 or TRBD2 (6 bases each). V was shortened by 6 bases and J by 6 bases, with 22 bases between the two germline ends. Germline assignment: CDR1 SGHRS and CDR2 YFSETQ. The CDR3 contains 15 residues. The chain's CDR3 is CASNKGGPGGSEQYF. CDR3 coding DNA: TGCGCCAGCAACAAGGGGGGCCCGGGTGGGTCCGAGCAGTACTTC.

Regarding this clone: This CDR3 is also generated by other DNA sequences in the sample. The CDR3 bases are TGTGCCAGCAGCCTAGGACTAGGAGGCTACGAGCAGTACTTC. Amino acid sequence: CASSLGLGGYEQYF. The chain is built from TRBV5-4 and TRBJ2-7, with 7 bases fitting TRBD2. The CDR3 has 14 residues. Germline V lookup: CDR1 SGHNT, CDR2 YYREEE (reference sequence). Trimming removed 4 bases from V and 3 bases from J; junction bases left unmatched: 7.

The J gene is TRBJ2-2, the V gene TRBV19; D perhaps matches TRBD2 (6 bases). Germline V CDR1 and CDR2: LNHDA, SQIVND (reference sequence). The CDR3 is 17 residues long. The ends were cut back, 2 bases at V and 7 bases at J, with 20 bases in the middle. Written as DNA, the CDR3 is TGTGCCAGTAGTATACTCCCTTTCGCGGGATTCGGCGGGGAGCTGTTTTTT. Protein sequence: CASSILPFAGFGGELFF. The full variable domain, its missing parts supplied by reference TRBV19 and TRBJ2-2, is DGGITQSPKYLFRKEGQNVTLSCEQNLNHDAMYWYRQDPGQGLRLIYYSQIVNDFQKGDIAEGYSVSREKKESFPLTVTSAQKNPTAFYLCASSILPFAGFGGELFFGEGSRLTVL.